This T cell receptor (beta chain) was retrieved from a study of T cells in localized non-small cell lung cancer. CDR3 size: 15 residues. J lost 2 bases, V lost 3 bases, and 7 bases had no gene match. From germline, CDR1 is LNHDA and CDR2 SQIVND (reference sequence). The repertoire was sequenced with immunoSEQ multiplex PCR; TCRdb's copy has only in-frame clones and lacks some. This sample yields more than 9,000 clones, of which under 55% are seen a single time; around 4% belongs to the top ten. This material consisted of lymph node tissue, taken before any cancer treatment. The chain is built from TRBV19 and TRBJ2-7, with 7 bases aligning to TRBD2. The source of this sequence is a woman aged 35-75 years with stage I lung adenocarcinoma. In nucleotides, the CDR3 is TGTGCCAGTAGTATTGGAGCGGGGAGCCCCTACGAGCAGTACTTC. Residues: CASSIGAGSPYEQYF.